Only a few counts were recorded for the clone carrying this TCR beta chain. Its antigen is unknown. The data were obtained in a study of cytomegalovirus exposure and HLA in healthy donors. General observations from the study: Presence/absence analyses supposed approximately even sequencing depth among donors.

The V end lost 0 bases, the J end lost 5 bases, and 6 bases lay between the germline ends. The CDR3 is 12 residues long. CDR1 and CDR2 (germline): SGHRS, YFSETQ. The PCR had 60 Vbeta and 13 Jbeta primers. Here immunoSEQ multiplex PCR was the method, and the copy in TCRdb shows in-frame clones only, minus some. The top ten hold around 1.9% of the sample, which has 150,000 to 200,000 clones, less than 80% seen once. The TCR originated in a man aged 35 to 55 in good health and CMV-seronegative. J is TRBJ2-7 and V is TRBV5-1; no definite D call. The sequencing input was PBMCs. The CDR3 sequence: CASSLAFDEQYF. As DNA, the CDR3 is TGCGCCAGCAGCTTGGCCTTTGACGAGCAGTACTTC.